The TCR beta chain under discussion was sequenced for a study of human T cells and chemical hapten exposure (dated by TCRdb to the early 2020s). About the full investigation: For sensitization, 2% DPC in acetone was applied to a 2 cm by 2 cm area of upper inner arm skin. Throughout the roughly 24-week study period, patients were also given weekly therapeutic DPC doses on the scalp. Patch testing was done on the upper back using Finn chambers containing 0.01% DPC, and results were scored after 6 days according to International Contact Dermatitis Research Group standards. The mostly female patient cohort included alopecia areata with under or over 50% scalp involvement, alopecia totalis and alopecia universalis. Libraries were pooled for sequencing, and per-sample TCR yields varied mainly because of small differences in library volumes within the pool. The study tracked peripheral blood TCR repertoire changes in vivo during primary and secondary sensitization to the hapten diphenylcyclopropenone (DPC) in alopecia patients. Patient blood was sampled pre-sensitization (week 0) and at 2, 6 and about 24 weeks after DPC sensitization. For TCR sequencing, blood came from 25 to 35 alopecia patients at anywhere from one to four time points (pre-sensitization, 2, 6 and 24 weeks). General study outcomes and caveats: After repeated subsampling, the strength of the expansion versus patch-test correlation and the threshold at which it became significant changed. The number of PT1 expanded TCRs positively correlated with patch test score, significant at thresholds 8, 16 and 32 but not 4. Expanded TCRs formed significantly more large CDR3 similarity clusters than pre-sensitization or healthy control sets, consistent with antigen-driven responses. Because every patient had alopecia, a presumed autoimmune disease, the patients' immune response might differ from that of healthy individuals. DPC sensitization did not change the number of TCRs with a frequency above 1 in 1000, and there was no evidence of changes in global repertoire structure.

The library relied on RACE. Sequencer: NextSeq 500. Library preparation attached unique molecular identifiers to individual cDNA molecules for quantitative, reproducible TCR counting. For every blood RNA sample, sequencing covered both the TCR alpha and TCR beta chains. Per the authors' processing: Samples had a median of roughly 100,000 TCRs, with a range from roughly 23,224 to 750,000. The Decombinator software suite was used to annotate V, J and CDR3 in the TCR reads. For the PS versus PT1 abundance plots, all samples were subsampled to the same number of TCRs (28,000). Expanded TCRs were defined as absent before sensitization and observed at least eight times at the 2-week time point. TCRdb took the public reads, trimmed them with fastp at Q25, ran MiXCR for clone calling and kept in-frame beta chains. Identical CDR3 protein sequences are pooled into one entry, listed with their most common genes and DNA. The V and J calls come from TCRdb's annotation, not from the publication. Across this sample there are 35,000 to 45,000 distinct CDR3 sequences, with 9.5% to 15% seen only once. 5.5% to 6.5% of the sample is in the top ten clones.

The time point label corresponds to: pre-sensitization, week 0. Read against the paper, the sample's treatment or condition label means: therapeutic diphenylcyclopropenone sensitization with weekly scalp DPC. Blood at each patch-test visit was drawn before the patch test was applied. Eligible patients were aged 18 to 70, diagnosed with alopecia, deemed suitable for DPC therapy, and excluded if pregnant. Unfractionated whole blood was collected in Tempus Blood RNA tubes, and total RNA was extracted from that blood. The CDR3 runs 13 residues from the cysteine to the phenylalanine. Left in the record is the CDR3 DNA by itself, 39 bases read in frame from the first base. V is clipped by 4 bases and J by 3 bases, and the sequence between their germline boundaries is 11 bases long. The CDR1 and CDR2 encoded by the germline V gene are SGDLS and YYNGEE. This clonotype was seen more than once but under ten times. It lacks a known antigen. Within one base of it there is no much larger clone, and no base qualities were kept.

This TCR derives from a woman aged 30 to 39 with alopecia areata. Some clones in this sample may be carry-over from other donors' samples. The source was whole blood, collected in connection with sensitization to the hapten diphenylcyclopropenone (DPC). This receptor chain uses TRBV9 and TRBJ2-7; the D gene is unclear. The CDR3 amino acid sequence is: CASSPHGDYEQYF. In nucleotides, the sequence is TGTGCCAGCAGCCCACATGGGGACTACGAGCAGTACTTC.